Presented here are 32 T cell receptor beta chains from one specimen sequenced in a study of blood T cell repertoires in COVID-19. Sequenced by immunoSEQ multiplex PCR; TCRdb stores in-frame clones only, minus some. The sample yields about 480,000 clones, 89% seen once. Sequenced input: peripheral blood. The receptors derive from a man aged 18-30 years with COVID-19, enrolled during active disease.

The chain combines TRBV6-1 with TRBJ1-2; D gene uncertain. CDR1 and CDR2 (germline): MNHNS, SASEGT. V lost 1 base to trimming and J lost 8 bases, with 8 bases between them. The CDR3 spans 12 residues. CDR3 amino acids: CASSEVGGGYTF. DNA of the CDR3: TGTGCCAGCAGTGAAGTGGGCGGGGGCTACACCTTC.

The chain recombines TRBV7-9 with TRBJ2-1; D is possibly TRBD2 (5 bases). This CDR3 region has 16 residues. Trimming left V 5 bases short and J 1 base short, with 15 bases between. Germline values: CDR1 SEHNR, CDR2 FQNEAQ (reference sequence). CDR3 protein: CASSPRAGISYNEQFF. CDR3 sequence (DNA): TGTGCCAGCAGCCCCCGGGCGGGTATTTCCTACAATGAGCAGTTCTTC.

The CDR3 DNA is TGTGCCAGCAGCGTAGGGGTACCGGGAGGCGATGAGCAGTTCTTC. Amino acid sequence: CASSVGVPGGDEQFF. The rearrangement links TRBV9 to TRBJ2-1, with 7 bases that match TRBD2. Trimming took 0 bases from V and 8 from J; bases not matched to a gene: 8. Germline CDR1 reads SGDLS; CDR2 reads YYNGEE. This CDR3 has 15 residues.

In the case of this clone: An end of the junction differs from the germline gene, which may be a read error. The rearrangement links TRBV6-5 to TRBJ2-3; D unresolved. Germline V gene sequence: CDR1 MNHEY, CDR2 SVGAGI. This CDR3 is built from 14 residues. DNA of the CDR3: TGTGCCAGCAGTTACTCATCAAGCACGGATACGCAGTATTTT. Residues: CASSYSSSTDTQYF.

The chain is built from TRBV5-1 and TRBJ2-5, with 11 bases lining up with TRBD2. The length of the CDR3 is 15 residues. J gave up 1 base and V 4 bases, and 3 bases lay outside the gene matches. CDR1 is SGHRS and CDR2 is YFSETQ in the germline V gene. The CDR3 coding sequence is TGCGCCAGCAGCCTTAGCGGGAGGGCCCAAGAGACCCAGTACTTC. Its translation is CASSLSGRAQETQYF.

The CDR3, as DNA: TGTGCCAGCAGTTATCAGGCGGGGAGTGCCTACGAGCAGTACTTC. Protein: CASSYQAGSAYEQYF. The chain is built from TRBV11-2 and TRBJ2-7; D is possibly TRBD2 (6 bases). The germline gives CDR1 SGHAT, CDR2 FQNNGV. The germline V and J ends were trimmed by 6 bases and 2 bases, with 17 bases remaining between them. The length of the CDR3 is 15 residues.

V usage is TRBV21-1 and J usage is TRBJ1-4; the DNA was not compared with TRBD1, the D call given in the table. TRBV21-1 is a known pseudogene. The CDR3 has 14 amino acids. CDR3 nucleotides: TGTGCCAGCAGGACCGGGACACTCACCGAAAGACTGTTTTTT. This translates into CASRTGTLTERLFF.

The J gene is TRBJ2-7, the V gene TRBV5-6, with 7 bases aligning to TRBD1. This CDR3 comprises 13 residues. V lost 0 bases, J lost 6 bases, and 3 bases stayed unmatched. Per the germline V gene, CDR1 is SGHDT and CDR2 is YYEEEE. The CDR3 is CASSLDRGPEQYF. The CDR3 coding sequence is TGTGCCAGCAGCTTGGACAGGGGACCCGAGCAGTACTTC.

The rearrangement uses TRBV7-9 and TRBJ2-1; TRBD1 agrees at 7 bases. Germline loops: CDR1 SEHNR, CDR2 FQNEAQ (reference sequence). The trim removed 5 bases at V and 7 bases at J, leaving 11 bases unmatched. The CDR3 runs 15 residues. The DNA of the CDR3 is TGTGCCAGCAGCGTAGAAGGGGGCGCTTTGAATGAGCAGTTCTTC. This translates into CASSVEGGALNEQFF.

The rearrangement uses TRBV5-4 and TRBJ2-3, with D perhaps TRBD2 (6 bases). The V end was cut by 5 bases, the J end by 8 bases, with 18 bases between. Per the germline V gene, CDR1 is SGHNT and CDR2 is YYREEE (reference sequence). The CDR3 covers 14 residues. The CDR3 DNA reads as TGTGCCAGCAGTTTGAAGGCGGAGGGAGGTACGCAGTATTTT. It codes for CASSLKAEGGTQYF.

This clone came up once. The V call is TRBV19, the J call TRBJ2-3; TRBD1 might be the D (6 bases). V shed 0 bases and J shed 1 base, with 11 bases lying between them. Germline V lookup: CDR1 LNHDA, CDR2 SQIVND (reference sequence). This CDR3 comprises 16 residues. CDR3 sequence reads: CASSIDLTGRTDTQYF. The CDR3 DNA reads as TGTGCCAGTAGTATAGATCTGACAGGCCGCACAGATACGCAGTATTTT. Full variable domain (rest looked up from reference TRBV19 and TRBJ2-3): DGGITQSPKYLFRKEGQNVTLSCEQNLNHDAMYWYRQDPGQGLRLIYYSQIVNDFQKGDIAEGYSVSREKKESFPLTVTSAQKNPTAFYLCASSIDLTGRTDTQYFGPGTRLTVL.

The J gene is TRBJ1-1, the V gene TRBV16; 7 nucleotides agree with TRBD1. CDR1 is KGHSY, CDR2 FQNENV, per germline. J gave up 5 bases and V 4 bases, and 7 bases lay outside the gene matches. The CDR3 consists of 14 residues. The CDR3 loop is CASSRGQDRTEAFF. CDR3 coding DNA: TGTGCCAGCAGCCGCGGACAGGATAGGACTGAAGCTTTCTTT.

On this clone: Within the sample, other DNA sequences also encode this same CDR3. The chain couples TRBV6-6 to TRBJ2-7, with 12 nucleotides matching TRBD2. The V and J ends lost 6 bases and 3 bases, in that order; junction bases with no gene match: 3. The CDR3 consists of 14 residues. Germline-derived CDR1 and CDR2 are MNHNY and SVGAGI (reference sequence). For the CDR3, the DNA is TGTGCCAGCAGCTCGACTAGCGGGGGCTACGAGCAGTACTTC. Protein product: CASSSTSGGYEQYF.

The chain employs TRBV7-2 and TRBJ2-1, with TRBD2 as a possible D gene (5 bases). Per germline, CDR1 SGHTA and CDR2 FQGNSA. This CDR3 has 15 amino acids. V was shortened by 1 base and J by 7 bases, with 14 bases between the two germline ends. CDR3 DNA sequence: TGTGCCAGCAGCTTAGAGGCGAGTACTAGAAATGAGCAGTTCTTC. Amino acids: CASSLEASTRNEQFF.

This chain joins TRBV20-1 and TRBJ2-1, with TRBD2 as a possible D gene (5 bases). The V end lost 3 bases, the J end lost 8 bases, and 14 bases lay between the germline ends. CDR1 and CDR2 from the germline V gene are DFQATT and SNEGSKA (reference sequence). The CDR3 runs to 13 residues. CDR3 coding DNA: TGCAGTGCTAGTCTCCCTAGCCCACATGAGCAGTTCTTC. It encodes CSASLPSPHEQFF.

DNA for the CDR3: TGTGCCAGCAGCTTCAGGGGATTGGAGACCCAGTACTTC. Translated, it gives CASSFRGLETQYF. The V and J genes are TRBV11-2 and TRBJ2-5; D is perhaps TRBD1 (6 bases). Germline V lookup: CDR1 SGHAT, CDR2 FQNNGV. This CDR3 has 13 amino acids. V lost 3 bases and J 5 bases, leaving 10 bases between the germline ends.

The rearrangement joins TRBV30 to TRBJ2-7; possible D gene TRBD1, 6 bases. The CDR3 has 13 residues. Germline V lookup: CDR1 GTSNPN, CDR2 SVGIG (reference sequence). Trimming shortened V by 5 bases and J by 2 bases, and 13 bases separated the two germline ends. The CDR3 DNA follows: TGTGCCTGGGGCCGGGACACGGCCTACGAGCAGTACTTC. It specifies CAWGRDTAYEQYF.

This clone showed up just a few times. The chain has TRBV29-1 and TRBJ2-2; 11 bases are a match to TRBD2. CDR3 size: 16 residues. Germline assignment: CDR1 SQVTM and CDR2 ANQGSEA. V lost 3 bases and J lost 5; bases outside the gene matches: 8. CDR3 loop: CSVDGLAGGRTGELFF. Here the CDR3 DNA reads TGCAGCGTTGATGGGCTAGCGGGAGGAAGAACCGGGGAGCTGTTTTTT.

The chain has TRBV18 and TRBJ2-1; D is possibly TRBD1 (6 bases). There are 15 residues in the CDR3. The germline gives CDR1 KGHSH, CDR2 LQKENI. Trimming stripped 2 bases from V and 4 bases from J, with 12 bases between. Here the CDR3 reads CASSPSGQPYNEQFF. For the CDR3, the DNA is TGTGCCAGCTCACCATCGGGACAACCTTACAATGAGCAGTTCTTC.

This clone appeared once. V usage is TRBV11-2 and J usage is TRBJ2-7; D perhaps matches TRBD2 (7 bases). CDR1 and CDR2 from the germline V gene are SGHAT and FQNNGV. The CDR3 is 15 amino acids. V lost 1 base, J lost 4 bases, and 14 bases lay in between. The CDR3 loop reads CASSLVRGAVYEQYF. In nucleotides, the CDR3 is TGTGCCAGCAGCTTAGTCCGGGGGGCAGTTTACGAGCAGTACTTC. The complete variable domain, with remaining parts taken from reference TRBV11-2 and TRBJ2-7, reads EAGVAQSPRYKIIEKRQSVAFWCNPISGHATLYWYQQILGQGPKLLIQFQNNGVVDDSQLPKDRFSAERLKGVDSTLKIQPAKLEDSAVYLCASSLVRGAVYEQYFGPGTRLTVT.

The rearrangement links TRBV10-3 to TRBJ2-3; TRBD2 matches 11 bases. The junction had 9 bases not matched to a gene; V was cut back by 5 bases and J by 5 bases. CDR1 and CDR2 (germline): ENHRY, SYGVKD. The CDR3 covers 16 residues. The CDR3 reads CAISSSGGSVGDTQYF. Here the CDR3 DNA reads TGTGCCATCAGTTCTAGCGGGGGGAGTGTAGGAGATACGCAGTATTTT.

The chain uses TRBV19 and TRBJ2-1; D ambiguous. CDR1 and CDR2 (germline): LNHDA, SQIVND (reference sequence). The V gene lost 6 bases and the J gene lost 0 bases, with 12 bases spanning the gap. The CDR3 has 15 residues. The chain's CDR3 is CASSRGGDSYNEQFF. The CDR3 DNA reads TGTGCCAGTAGCCGAGGCGGAGACTCCTACAATGAGCAGTTCTTC.

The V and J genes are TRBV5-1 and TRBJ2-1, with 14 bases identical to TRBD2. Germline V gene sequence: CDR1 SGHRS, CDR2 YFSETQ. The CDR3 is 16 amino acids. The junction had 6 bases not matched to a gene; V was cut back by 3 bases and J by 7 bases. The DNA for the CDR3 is TGCGCCAGCAGCTCCAGACTAGCGGGGGGGCGAAATGAGCAGTTCTTC. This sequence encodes CASSSRLAGGRNEQFF.

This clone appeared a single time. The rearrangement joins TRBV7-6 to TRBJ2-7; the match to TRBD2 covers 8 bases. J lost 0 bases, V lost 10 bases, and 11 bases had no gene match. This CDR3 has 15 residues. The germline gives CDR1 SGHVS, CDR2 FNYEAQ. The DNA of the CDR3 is TGTGCCACCAGGAGGGAGCGGGAGTTCTCCTACGAGCAGTACTTC. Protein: CATRREREFSYEQYF.

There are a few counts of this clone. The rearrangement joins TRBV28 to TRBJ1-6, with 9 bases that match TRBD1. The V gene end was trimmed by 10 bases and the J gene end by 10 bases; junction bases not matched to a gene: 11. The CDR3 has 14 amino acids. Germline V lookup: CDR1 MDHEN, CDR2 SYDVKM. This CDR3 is CAILKGTGSSPLHF. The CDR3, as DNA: TGTGCCATCCTAAAGGGGACAGGGTCATCACCCCTCCACTTT.

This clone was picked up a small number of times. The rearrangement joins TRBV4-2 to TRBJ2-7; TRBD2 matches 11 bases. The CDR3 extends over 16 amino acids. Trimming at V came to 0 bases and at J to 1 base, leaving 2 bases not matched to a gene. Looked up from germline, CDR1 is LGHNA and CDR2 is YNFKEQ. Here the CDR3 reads CASSQDGTSGSYEQYF. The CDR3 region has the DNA TGTGCCAGCAGCCAAGATGGGACTAGCGGTTCCTACGAGCAGTACTTC.

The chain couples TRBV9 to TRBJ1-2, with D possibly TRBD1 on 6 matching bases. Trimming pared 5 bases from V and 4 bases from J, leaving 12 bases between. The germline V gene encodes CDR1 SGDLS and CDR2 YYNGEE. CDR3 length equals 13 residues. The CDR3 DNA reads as TGTGCCAGCAGGGAGACAGGCTCCTATGGCTACACCTTC. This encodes CASRETGSYGYTF.

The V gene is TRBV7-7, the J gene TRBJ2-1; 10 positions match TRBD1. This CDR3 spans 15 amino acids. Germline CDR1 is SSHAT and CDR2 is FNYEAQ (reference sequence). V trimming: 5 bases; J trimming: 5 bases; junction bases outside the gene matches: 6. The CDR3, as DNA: TGTGCCAGCAGCCCTCGGACAGGGGGAAACAATGAGCAGTTCTTC. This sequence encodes CASSPRTGGNNEQFF.

The CDR3 region is CASSLTGVDQPQHF. DNA of the CDR3: TGTGCCAGCAGCCTGACAGGGGTCGATCAGCCCCAGCATTTT. The J gene is TRBJ1-5, the V gene TRBV5-6; 8 bases line up with TRBD1. CDR1 SGHDT and CDR2 YYEEEE come from the germline V gene. The CDR3 runs to 14 residues. V lost 4 bases, J lost 5 bases, and 5 bases stayed unmatched.

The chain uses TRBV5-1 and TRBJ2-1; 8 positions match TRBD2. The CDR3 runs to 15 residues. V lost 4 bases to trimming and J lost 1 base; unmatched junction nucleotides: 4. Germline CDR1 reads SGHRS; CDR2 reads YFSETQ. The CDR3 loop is CASSVTGGSYNEQFF. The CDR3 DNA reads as TGCGCCAGCAGCGTAACGGGGGGGTCCTACAATGAGCAGTTCTTC.

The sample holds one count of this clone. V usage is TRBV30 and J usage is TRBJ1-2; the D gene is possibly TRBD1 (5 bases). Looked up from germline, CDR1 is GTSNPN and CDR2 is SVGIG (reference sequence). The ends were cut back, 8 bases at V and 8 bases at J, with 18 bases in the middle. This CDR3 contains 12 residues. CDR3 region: CAGGIGAQGYTF. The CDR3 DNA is TGTGCCGGGGGGATTGGGGCGCAAGGCTACACCTTC.

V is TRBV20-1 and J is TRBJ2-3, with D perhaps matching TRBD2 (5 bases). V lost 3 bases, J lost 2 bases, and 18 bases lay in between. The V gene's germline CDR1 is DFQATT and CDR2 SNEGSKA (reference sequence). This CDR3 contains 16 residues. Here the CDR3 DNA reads TGCAGTGCTAGTACGCCTTTAAGCGGCCTCACAGATACGCAGTATTTT. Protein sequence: CSASTPLSGLTDTQYF.